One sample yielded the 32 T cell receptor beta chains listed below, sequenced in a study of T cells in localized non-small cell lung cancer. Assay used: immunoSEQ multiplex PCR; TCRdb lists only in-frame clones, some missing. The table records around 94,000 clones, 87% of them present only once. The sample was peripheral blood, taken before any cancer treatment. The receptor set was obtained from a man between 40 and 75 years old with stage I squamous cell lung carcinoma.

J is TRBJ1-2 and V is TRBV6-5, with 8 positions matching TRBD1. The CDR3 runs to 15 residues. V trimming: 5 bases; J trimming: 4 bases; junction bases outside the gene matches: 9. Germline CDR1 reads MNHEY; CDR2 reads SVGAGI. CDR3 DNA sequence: TGTGCCAGCAGTCGAACCGACAGGGGAGGCTATGGCTACACCTTC. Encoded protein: CASSRTDRGGYGYTF.

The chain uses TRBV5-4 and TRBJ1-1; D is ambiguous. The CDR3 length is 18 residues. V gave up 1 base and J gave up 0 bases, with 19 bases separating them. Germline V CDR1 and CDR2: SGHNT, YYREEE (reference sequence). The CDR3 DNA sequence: TGTGCCAGCAGCTTGCGTGTGTTGGGCTTGGGGATGAACACTGAAGCTTTCTTT. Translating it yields CASSLRVLGLGMNTEAFF.

The CDR3: CASSLQGFPEAFF. The CDR3 DNA is TGCGCCAGCAGCTTACAGGGGTTTCCTGAAGCTTTCTTT. The V call is TRBV5-1, the J call TRBJ1-1; 7 nucleotides line up with TRBD1. CDR1 and CDR2 from the germline V gene are SGHRS and YFSETQ. This CDR3 has 13 amino acids. With 2 bases clipped from V and 6 bases from J, the junction kept 4 bases outside the gene matches.

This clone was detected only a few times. The CDR3 spells CASSFDRSNTEAFF. CDR3 in DNA: TGTGCCAGCAGCTTCGACAGGTCGAACACTGAAGCTTTCTTT. V gene TRBV7-9 combines with J gene TRBJ1-1; weak D call: TRBD1 (6 bases). Germline-derived CDR1 and CDR2 are SEHNR and FQNEAQ (reference sequence). CDR3 length: 14 residues. V was clipped by 3 bases and J by 1 base, with 9 bases between them.

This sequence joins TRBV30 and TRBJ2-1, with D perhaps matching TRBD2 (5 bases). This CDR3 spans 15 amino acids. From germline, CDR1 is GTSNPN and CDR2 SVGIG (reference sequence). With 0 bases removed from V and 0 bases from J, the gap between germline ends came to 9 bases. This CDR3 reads CAWSVTGSSYNEQFF. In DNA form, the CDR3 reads TGTGCCTGGAGTGTAACGGGGAGCTCCTACAATGAGCAGTTCTTC.

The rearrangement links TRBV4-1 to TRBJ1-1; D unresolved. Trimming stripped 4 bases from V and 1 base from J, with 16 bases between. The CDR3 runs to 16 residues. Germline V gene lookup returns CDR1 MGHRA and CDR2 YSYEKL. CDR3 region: CASSRLLRTENTEAFF. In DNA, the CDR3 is TGCGCCAGCAGCCGCTTACTCAGGACGGAGAACACTGAAGCTTTCTTT.

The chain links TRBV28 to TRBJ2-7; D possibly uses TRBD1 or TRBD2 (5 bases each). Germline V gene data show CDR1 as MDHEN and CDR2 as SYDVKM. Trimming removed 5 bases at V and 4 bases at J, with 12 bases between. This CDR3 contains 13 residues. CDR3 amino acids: CASSGGRWYEQYF. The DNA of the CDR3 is TGTGCCAGCAGTGGGGGTCGTTGGTACGAGCAGTACTTC. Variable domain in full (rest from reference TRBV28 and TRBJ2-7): DVKVTQSSRYLVKRTGEKVFLECVQDMDHENMFWYRQDPGLGLRLIYFSYDVKMKEKGDIPEGYSVSREKKERFSLILESASTNQTSMYLCASSGGRWYEQYFGPGTRLTVT.

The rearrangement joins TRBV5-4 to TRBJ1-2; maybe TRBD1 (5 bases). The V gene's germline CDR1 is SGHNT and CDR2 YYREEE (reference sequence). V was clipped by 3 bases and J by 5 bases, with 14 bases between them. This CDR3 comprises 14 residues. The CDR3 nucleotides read TGTGCCAGCAGCTCACGGGACCCTCCTTATGGCTACACCTTC. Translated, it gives CASSSRDPPYGYTF.

The chain's CDR3 is CASSPLTGGNEKLFF. The CDR3 DNA follows: TGTGCCAGCTCACCGCTCACAGGGGGCAATGAAAAACTGTTTTTT. The chain has TRBV18 and TRBJ1-4; 9 positions match TRBD1. Germline CDR1 reads KGHSH; CDR2 reads LQKENI. The CDR3 length is 15 residues. V gave up 3 bases and J gave up 5 bases; unmatched junction bases: 4.

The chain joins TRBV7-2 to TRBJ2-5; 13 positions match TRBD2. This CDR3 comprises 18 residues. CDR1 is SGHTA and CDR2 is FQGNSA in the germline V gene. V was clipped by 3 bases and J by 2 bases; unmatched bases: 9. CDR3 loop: CASSFAGTSGVRQETQYF. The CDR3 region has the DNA TGTGCCAGCAGCTTCGCCGGGACTAGCGGGGTGAGGCAAGAGACCCAGTACTTC.

In DNA form, the CDR3 reads TGTGCCAGCAGAGCGTCCGTAGGGACCTACACCGGGGAGCTGTTTTTT. This codes for CASRASVGTYTGELFF. The chain employs TRBV2 and TRBJ2-2, with D perhaps matching TRBD1 or TRBD2 (5 bases each). Germline loops: CDR1 SNHLY, CDR2 FYNNEI. This CDR3 is built from 16 residues. Deletions cut 6 bases from V and 3 bases from J, with 17 bases between.

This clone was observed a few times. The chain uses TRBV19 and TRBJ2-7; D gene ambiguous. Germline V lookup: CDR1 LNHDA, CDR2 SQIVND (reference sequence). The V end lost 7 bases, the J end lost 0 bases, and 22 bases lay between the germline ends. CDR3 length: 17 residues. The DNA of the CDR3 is TGTGCCAGTACCGACACACGAAAGGGCAGCTACTCCTACGAGCAGTACTTC. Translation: CASTDTRKGSYSYEQYF.

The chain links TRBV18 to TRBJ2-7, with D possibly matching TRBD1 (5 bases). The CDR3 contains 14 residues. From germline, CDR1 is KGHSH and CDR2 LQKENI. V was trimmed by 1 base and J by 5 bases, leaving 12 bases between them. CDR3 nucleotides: TGTGCCAGCTCACCACAGGGGTCGGTAAACGAGCAGTACTTC. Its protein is CASSPQGSVNEQYF. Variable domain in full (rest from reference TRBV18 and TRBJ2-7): NAGVMQNPRHLVRRRGQEARLRCSPMKGHSHVYWYRQLPEEGLKFMVYLQKENIIDESGMPKERFSAEFPKEGPSILRIQQVVRGDSAAYFCASSPQGSVNEQYFGPGTRLTVT.

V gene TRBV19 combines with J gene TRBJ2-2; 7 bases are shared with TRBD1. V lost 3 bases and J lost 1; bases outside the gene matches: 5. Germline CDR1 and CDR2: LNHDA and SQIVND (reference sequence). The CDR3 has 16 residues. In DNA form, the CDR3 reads TGTGCCAGTAGTATGTTCAGGACAGGGAACACCGGGGAGCTGTTTTTT. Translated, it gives CASSMFRTGNTGELFF.

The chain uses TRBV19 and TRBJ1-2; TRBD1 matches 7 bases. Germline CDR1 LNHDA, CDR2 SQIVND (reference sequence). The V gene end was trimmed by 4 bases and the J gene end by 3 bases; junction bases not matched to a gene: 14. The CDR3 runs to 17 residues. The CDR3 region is CASSNFGAGQVYYGYTF. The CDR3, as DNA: TGTGCCAGTAGTAACTTTGGAGCCGGACAGGTCTACTATGGCTACACCTTC.

CDR3 sequence: CASSSLQLPDETQYF. In nucleotides, the CDR3 is TGCGCCAGCAGCTCCCTACAGTTACCCGACGAGACCCAGTACTTC. The rearrangement joins TRBV5-1 to TRBJ2-5; D is unclear. Germline V CDR1 and CDR2: SGHRS, YFSETQ. CDR3 length: 15 amino acids. The V end was cut by 3 bases, the J end by 5 bases, with 17 bases between.

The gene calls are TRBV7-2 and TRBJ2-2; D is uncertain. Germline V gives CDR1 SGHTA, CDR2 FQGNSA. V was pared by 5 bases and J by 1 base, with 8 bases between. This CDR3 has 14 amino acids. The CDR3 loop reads CASSRYRNTGELFF. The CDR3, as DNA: TGTGCCAGCAGCCGCTACCGGAACACCGGGGAGCTGTTTTTT.

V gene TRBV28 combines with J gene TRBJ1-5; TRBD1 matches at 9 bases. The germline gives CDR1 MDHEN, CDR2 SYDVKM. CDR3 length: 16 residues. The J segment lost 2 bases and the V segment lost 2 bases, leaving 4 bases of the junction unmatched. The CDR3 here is CASSLATGGGNQPQHF. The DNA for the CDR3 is TGTGCCAGCAGTTTAGCTACAGGGGGCGGCAATCAGCCCCAGCATTTT.

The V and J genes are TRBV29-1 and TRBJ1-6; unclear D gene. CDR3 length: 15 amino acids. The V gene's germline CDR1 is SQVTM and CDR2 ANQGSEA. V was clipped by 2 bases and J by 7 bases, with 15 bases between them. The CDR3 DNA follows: TGCAGCGTTGAAAAGGGATTTTTCGGGAATTCACCCCTCCACTTT. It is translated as CSVEKGFFGNSPLHF. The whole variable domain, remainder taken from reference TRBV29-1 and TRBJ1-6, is SAVISQKPSRDICQRGTSLTIQCQVDSQVTMMFWYRQQPGQSLTLIATANQGSEATYESGFVIDKFPISRPNLTFSTLTVSNMSPEDSSIYLCSVEKGFFGNSPLHFGNGTRLTVT.

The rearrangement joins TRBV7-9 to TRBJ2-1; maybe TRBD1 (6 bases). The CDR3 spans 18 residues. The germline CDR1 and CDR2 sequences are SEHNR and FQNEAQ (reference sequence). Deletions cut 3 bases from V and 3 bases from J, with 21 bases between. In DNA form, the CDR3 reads TGTGCCAGCAGCTTCCGCGCCCGGGACATCGGGAACTACAATGAGCAGTTCTTC. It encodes CASSFRARDIGNYNEQFF.

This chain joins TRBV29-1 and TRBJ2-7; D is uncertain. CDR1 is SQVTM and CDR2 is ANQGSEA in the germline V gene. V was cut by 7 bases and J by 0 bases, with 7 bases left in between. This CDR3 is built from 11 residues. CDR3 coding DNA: TGCAGCGCTCGGGCCTCCTACGAGCAGTACTTC. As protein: CSARASYEQYF.

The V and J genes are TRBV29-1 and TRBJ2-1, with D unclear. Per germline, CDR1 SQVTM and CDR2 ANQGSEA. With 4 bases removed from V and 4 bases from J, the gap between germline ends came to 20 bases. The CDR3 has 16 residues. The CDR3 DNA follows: TGCAGCGTTGTGACTTCGCCATCCCTGACGTACAATGAGCAGTTCTTC. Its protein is CSVVTSPSLTYNEQFF.

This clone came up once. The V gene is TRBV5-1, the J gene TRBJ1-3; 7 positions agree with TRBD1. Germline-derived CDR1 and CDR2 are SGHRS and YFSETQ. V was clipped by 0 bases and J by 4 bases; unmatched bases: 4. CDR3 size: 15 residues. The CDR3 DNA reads TGCGCCAGCAGCTTGGAAACAGGGGTGGGAAACACCATATATTTT. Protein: CASSLETGVGNTIYF.

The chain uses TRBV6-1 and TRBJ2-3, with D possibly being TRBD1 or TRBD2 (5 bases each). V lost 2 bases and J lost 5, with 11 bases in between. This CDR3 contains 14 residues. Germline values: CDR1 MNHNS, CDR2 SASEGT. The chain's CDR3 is CASSETGTGDTQYF. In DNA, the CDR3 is TGTGCCAGCAGTGAAACTGGGACCGGAGATACGCAGTATTTT.

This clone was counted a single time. The CDR3 is CATRRGPSSGANVLTF. The CDR3 coding sequence is TGCGCCACAAGGAGGGGACCGAGCTCTGGGGCCAACGTCCTGACTTTC. This sequence joins TRBV4-1 and TRBJ2-6, with D perhaps TRBD2 (6 bases). The CDR3 loop spans 16 amino acids. Germline CDR1 MGHRA, CDR2 YSYEKL. Deletions cut 10 bases from V and 0 bases from J, with 16 bases between.

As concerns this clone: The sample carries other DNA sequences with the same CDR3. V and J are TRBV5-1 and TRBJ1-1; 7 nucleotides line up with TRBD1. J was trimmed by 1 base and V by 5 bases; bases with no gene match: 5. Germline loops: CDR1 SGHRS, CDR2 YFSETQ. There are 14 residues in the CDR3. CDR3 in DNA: TGCGCCAGCAGTTCCCAGGGGGGGAACACTGAAGCTTTCTTT. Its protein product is CASSSQGGNTEAFF.

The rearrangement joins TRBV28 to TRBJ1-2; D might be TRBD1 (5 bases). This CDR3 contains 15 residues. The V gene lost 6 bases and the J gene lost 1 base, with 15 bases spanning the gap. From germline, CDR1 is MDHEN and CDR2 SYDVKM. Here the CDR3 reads CASSHRQRHNYGYTF. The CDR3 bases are TGTGCCAGCAGCCACCGACAGAGACATAACTATGGCTACACCTTC.

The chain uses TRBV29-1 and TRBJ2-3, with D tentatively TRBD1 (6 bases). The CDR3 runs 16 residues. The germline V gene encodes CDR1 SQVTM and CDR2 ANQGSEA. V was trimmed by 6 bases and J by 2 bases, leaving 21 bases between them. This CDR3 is CSVHPVVAGATDTQYF. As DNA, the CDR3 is TGCAGCGTGCACCCGGTAGTCGCAGGGGCCACAGATACGCAGTATTTT.

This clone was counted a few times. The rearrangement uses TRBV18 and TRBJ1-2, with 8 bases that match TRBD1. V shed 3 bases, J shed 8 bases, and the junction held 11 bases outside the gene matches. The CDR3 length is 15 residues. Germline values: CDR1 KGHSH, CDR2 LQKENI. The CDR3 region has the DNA TGTGCCAGCTCACCTACGAACAGGGGGGGCAAAGGCTACACCTTC. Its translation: CASSPTNRGGKGYTF.

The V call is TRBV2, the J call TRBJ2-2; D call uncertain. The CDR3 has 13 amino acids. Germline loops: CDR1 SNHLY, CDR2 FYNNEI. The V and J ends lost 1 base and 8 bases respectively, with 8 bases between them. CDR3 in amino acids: CASSEVILGELFF. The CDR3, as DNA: TGTGCCAGCAGTGAAGTTATCCTGGGGGAGCTGTTTTTT.

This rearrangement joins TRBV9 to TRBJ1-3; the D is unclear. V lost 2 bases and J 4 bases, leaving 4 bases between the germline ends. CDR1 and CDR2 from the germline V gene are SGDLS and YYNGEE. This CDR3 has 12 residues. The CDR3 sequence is CASSVFGNTIYF. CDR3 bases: TGTGCCAGCAGCGTTTTCGGAAACACCATATATTTT.

The CDR3, as DNA: TGTGCCAGCAGCTTAACGACAGGGGACGTGGGCTATGGCTACACCTTC. This encodes CASSLTTGDVGYGYTF. The chain combines TRBV11-2 with TRBJ1-2; TRBD1 matches 8 bases. V trimming: 2 bases; J trimming: 4 bases; junction bases outside the gene matches: 9. Germline CDR1 is SGHAT and CDR2 is FQNNGV. The CDR3 spans 16 residues.